This is a list of T cell receptor beta chains from one sample in a study of T cell responses to AZD1222 COVID-19 vaccine. The assay was immunoSEQ multiplex PCR, and TCRdb's table has in-frame clones only and misses some. Altogether about 170,000 clones are present, 70% to 90% being singletons, with the ten largest covering 1.5% to 2%. Sample: peripheral blood, taken on day 0 of AZD1222 vaccination. Receptors were obtained from an adult in good health. Both conserved end residues are part of each CDR3. A D gene is named only where the DNA matches it firmly. Clone size is shown for a subset of rows, as once, few, many or a class of expanded clone.

CDR3 protein: CASSQGLAGQETQYF; CDR3 DNA: TGTGCCAGCAGCCAGGGACTAGCGGGCCAGGAGACCCAGTACTTC; J gene: TRBJ2-5; clone size: .; V gene: TRBV7-9; D gene: TRBD2
CDR3 protein: CASSPSPGLAFF; CDR3 DNA: TGTGCCAGCAGTCCTTCGCCAGGGTTAGCTTTCTTT; J gene: TRBJ1-1; clone size: .; V gene: TRBV28; D gene: .
CDR3 protein: CASQTVGDEQYF; CDR3 DNA: TGTGCCAGCCAGACCGTAGGGGACGAGCAGTACTTC; J gene: TRBJ2-7; clone size: .; V gene: TRBV6-6; D gene: .
CDR3 protein: CASIKASSYEQYF; CDR3 DNA: TGTGCCAGCATTAAGGCCAGCTCCTACGAGCAGTACTTC; J gene: TRBJ2-7; clone size: .; V gene: TRBV28; D gene: .
CDR3 protein: CASSLQTLNTEAFF; CDR3 DNA: TGCGCCAGCAGCCTCCAGACATTGAACACTGAAGCTTTCTTT; J gene: TRBJ1-1; clone size: .; V gene: TRBV5-1; D gene: .
CDR3 protein: CASSANRGGSPEAFF; CDR3 DNA: TGTGCCAGTAGTGCGAACAGGGGGGGCAGTCCTGAAGCTTTCTTT; J gene: TRBJ1-1; clone size: .; V gene: TRBV19; D gene: TRBD1
CDR3 protein: CASSQGVGGTDTQYF; CDR3 DNA: TGCGCCAGCAGCCAAGGGGTCGGGGGCACAGATACGCAGTATTTT; J gene: TRBJ2-3; clone size: .; V gene: TRBV4-3; D gene: .
CDR3 protein: CAISVGGTNEKLFF; CDR3 DNA: TGTGCCATCAGTGTTGGGGGAACTAATGAAAAACTGTTTTTT; J gene: TRBJ1-4; clone size: .; V gene: TRBV10-3; D gene: .
CDR3 protein: CASSETSGIGEQYF; CDR3 DNA: TGTGCCAGCAGTGAAACTAGCGGGATTGGAGAGCAGTACTTC; J gene: TRBJ2-7; clone size: once; V gene: TRBV6-1; D gene: TRBD2
CDR3 protein: CASSLNGGQPQHF; CDR3 DNA: TGCGCCAGCAGCTTGAACGGGGGACAGCCCCAGCATTTT; J gene: TRBJ1-5; clone size: .; V gene: TRBV5-1; D gene: .
CDR3 protein: CAIRGAGAGGGSPLHF; CDR3 DNA: TGTGCCATCAGGGGGGCTGGGGCAGGGGGCGGTTCACCCCTCCACTTT; J gene: TRBJ1-6; clone size: .; V gene: TRBV10-3; D gene: TRBD1
CDR3 protein: CASSYSDNYYSPLHF; CDR3 DNA: TGTGCCAGCAGTTACTCCGACAATTACTATTCACCCCTCCACTTT; J gene: TRBJ1-6; clone size: .; V gene: TRBV6-2/TRBV6-3; D gene: .
CDR3 protein: CASSHGTTSDEQYF; CDR3 DNA: TGCGCCAGCAGCCACGGTACCACATCGGACGAGCAGTACTTC; J gene: TRBJ2-7; clone size: .; V gene: TRBV5-1; D gene: .
CDR3 protein: CASSLGGGGEKLFF; CDR3 DNA: TGCGCCAGCAGCTTGGGAGGGGGCGGTGAAAAACTGTTTTTT; J gene: TRBJ1-4; clone size: .; V gene: TRBV5-1; D gene: TRBD1